The next 10 T cell receptor beta chains were all read from a single sample in a study of T cell responses to AZD1222 COVID-19 vaccine. Method: immunoSEQ multiplex PCR; TCRdb's copy keeps in-frame clones and lacks some. The table records approximately 88,000 clones, 90% of them present only once. Sample: peripheral blood, taken 28 days after the second AZD1222 dose. The receptors originated from an adult who received the AZD1222 COVID-19 vaccine.

The gene calls are TRBV7-8 and TRBJ2-5; D gene ambiguous. Germline CDR1 and CDR2: SGHVS and FQNEAQ. The CDR3 consists of 11 residues. Trimming left V 3 bases short and J 1 base short, with 0 bases between. CDR3 loop: CASSFQETQYF. The CDR3 bases are TGTGCCAGCAGCTTCCAAGAGACCCAGTACTTC.

V and J are TRBV9 and TRBJ1-1; D may be TRBD1 (6 bases). The V end lost 3 bases, the J end lost 8 bases, and 20 bases lay between the germline ends. The CDR3 covers 15 residues. Germline CDR1 reads SGDLS; CDR2 reads YYNGEE. The CDR3 region is CASSAYPRQVNEAFF. DNA for the CDR3: TGTGCCAGCAGCGCTTACCCCCGACAGGTTAACGAAGCTTTCTTT.

This sequence joins TRBV18 and TRBJ1-5; 9 positions agree with TRBD1. Germline V gene sequence: CDR1 KGHSH, CDR2 LQKENI. The CDR3 covers 15 residues. The V segment lost 3 bases and the J segment 3 bases; nucleotides outside the gene matches: 3. The CDR3 DNA sequence: TGTGCCAGCTCACCTGGGACAGGGAACAATCAGCCCCAGCATTTT. This encodes CASSPGTGNNQPQHF.

This clone was seen just once. V usage is TRBV7-9 and J usage is TRBJ1-1; D call uncertain. Germline V lookup: CDR1 SEHNR, CDR2 FQNEAQ (reference sequence). V lost 0 bases and J lost 1, with 9 bases in between. This CDR3 is built from 15 residues. The CDR3 DNA is TGTGCCAGCAGCTTAGCCGGAGGCCCGAACACTGAAGCTTTCTTT. Translated, it gives CASSLAGGPNTEAFF.

The V gene is TRBV9, the J gene TRBJ2-2; no clear D gene. V lost 4 bases and J lost 3, with 16 bases in between. CDR1 and CDR2 (germline): SGDLS, YYNGEE. This CDR3 has 16 residues. The DNA of the CDR3 is TGTGCCAGCAGCCCACATCGAAATGCCTACACCGGGGAGCTGTTTTTT. Amino acid sequence: CASSPHRNAYTGELFF.

The V gene is TRBV3-1 (or the pseudogene TRBV3-2), the J gene TRBJ2-3, with D uncertain. CDR1 LGHDT and CDR2 YNNKEL come from the germline V gene (reference sequence). V was clipped by 0 bases and J by 6 bases, with 1 base between them. The CDR3 is 11 residues long. The CDR3 sequence: CASSQEDTQYF. The DNA of the CDR3 is TGTGCCAGCAGCCAAGAGGATACGCAGTATTTT.

This sequence joins TRBV7-6 and TRBJ2-1, with TRBD2 as a possible D gene (7 bases). This CDR3 is built from 16 residues. Germline CDR1 is SGHVS and CDR2 is FNYEAQ. The V gene lost 0 bases and the J gene lost 3 bases, with 12 bases spanning the gap. CDR3 amino acids: CASSLAPGGLYNEQFF. The CDR3 DNA follows: TGTGCCAGCAGCTTAGCCCCGGGGGGCCTCTACAATGAGCAGTTCTTC.

CDR3 in amino acids: CASSYPNPSPLHF. As DNA, the CDR3 is TGTGCCAGCAGTTACCCCAATCCTTCACCCCTCCACTTT. The rearrangement links TRBV28 to TRBJ1-6; no firm D call. This CDR3 spans 13 amino acids. Trimming took 4 bases from V and 9 from J, leaving 10 bases between them. Looked up from germline, CDR1 is MDHEN and CDR2 is SYDVKM.

This chain links TRBV2 with TRBJ1-1, with 7 bases identical to TRBD1. This CDR3 has 15 amino acids. The J segment lost 0 bases and the V segment lost 3 bases, leaving 4 bases of the junction unmatched. Germline assignment: CDR1 SNHLY and CDR2 FYNNEI. The CDR3 sequence: CASSEIDRVNTEAFF. For the CDR3, the DNA is TGTGCCAGCAGTGAGATCGACAGGGTGAACACTGAAGCTTTCTTT.

The chain uses TRBV6-5 and TRBJ1-2; 7 bases fit TRBD1. The germline V gene encodes CDR1 MNHEY and CDR2 SVGAGI. The CDR3 has 14 amino acids. Unmatched junction bases numbered 7, after V lost 5 bases and J lost 4 bases. The CDR3, as DNA: TGTGCCAGCAGTCCGGGGGAGGGGGCCTATGGCTACACCTTC. This translates into CASSPGEGAYGYTF.